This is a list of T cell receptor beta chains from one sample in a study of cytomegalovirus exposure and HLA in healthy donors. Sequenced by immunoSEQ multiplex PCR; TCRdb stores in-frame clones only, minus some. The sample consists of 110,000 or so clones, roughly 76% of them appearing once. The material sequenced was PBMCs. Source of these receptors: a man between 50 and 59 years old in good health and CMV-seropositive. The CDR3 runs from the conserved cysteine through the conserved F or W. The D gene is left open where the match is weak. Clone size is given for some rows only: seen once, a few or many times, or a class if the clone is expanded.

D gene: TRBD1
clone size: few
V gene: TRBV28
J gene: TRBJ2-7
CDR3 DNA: TGTGCCAGCAGTTTCCCCGACAGGGGGACCTACGAGCAGTACTTC
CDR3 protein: CASSFPDRGTYEQYF

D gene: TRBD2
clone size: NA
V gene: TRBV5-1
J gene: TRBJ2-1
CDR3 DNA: TGCGCCAGCAGCTTAGGGCGGGAGGGAGATGAGCAGTTCTTC
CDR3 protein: CASSLGREGDEQFF

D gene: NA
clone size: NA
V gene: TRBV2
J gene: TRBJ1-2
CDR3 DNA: TGTGCCAGCAGTGATTGGCAGGGGTATGGCTACACCTTC
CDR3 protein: CASSDWQGYGYTF

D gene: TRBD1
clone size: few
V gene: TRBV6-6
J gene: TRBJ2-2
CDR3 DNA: TGTGCCAGCAGAGGTGGGACAGCGAACACCGGGGAGCTGTTTTTT
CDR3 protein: CASRGGTANTGELFF

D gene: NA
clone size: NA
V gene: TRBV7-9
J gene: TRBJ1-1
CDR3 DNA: TGTGCCAGCAGCTTAGCGTTCGGAGGGACTGGCACTGAAGCTTTCTTT
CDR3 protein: CASSLAFGGTGTEAFF

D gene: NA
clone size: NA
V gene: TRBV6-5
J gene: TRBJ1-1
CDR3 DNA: TGTGCCCTTAGGGGGAGGGCGGACACTGAAGCTTTCTTT
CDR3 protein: CALRGRADTEAFF

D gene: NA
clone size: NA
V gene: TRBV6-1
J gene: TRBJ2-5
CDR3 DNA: TGTGCCAGTACCGAGGAGACCCAGTACTTC
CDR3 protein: CASTEETQYF

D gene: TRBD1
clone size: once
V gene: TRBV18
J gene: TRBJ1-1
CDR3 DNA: TGTGCCGGCTCACCGCAGGGGGCTGAAACTGAAGCTTTCTTT
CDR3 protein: CAGSPQGAETEAFF

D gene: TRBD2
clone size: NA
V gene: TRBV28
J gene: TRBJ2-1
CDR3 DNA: TGTGCCAGCAGTGAGGGACTAGCGGGAGGGAGGGATGAGCAGTTCTTC
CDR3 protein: CASSEGLAGGRDEQFF

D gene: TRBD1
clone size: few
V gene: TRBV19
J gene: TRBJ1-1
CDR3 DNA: TGTGCCAGTAGTATAGAATTGGACAGGGCTGCTTTCTTT
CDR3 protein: CASSIELDRAAFF

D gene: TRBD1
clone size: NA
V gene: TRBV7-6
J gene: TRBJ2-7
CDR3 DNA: TGTGCCAGCAGCCCCTTCACTCAAACCGGGACAGGGACGAAAGAGCAGTACTTC
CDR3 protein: CASSPFTQTGTGTKEQYF

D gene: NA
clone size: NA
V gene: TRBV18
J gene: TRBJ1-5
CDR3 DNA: TGTGCCAGCTCACCACCGGAGAATCAGCCCCAGCATTTT
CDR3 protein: CASSPPENQPQHF

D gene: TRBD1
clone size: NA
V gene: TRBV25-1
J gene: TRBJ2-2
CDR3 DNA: TGTGCCAGCAGAAGACAGGGGGAGACCGGGGAGCTGTTTTTT
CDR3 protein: CASRRQGETGELFF

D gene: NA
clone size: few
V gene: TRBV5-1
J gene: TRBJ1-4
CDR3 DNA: TGCGCCAGCAGCACGGGGGGGGGTGGCGCAACTAATGAAAAACTGTTTTTT
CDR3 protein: CASSTGGGGATNEKLFF

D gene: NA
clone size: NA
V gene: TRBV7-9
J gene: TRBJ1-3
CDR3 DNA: TGTGCCAGCAGCTTAGCTTCCTTCCCCGGAAACACCATATATTTT
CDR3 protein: CASSLASFPGNTIYF

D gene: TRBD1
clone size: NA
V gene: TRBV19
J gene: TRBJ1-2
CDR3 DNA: TGTGCCAGTAGTCTCGGCACAGGGGGCTATGGCTACACCTTC
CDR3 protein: CASSLGTGGYGYTF

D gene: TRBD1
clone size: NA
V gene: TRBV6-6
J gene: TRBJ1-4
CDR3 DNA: TGTGCCAGCAGTAACAGGGGGCCTGCTAATGAAAAACTGTTTTTT
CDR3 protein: CASSNRGPANEKLFF

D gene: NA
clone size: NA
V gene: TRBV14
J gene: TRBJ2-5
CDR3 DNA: TGTGCCAGCAGCCAAGTAGCTTCGGAGACCCAGTACTTC
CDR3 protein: CASSQVASETQYF

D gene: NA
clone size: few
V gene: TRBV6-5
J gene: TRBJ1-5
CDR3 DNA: TGTGCCAGCAGCGGACAGATCAATCAGCCCCAGCATTTT
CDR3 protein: CASSGQINQPQHF

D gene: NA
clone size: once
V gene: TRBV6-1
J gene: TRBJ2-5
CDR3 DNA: TGTGCCAGCAGGGGGGACTCCCAAGAGACCCAGTACTTC
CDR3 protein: CASRGDSQETQYF

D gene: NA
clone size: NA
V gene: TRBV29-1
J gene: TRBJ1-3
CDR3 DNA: TGCAGCGTCGCCCCGGGTAACGGAAACACCATATATTTT
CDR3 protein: CSVAPGNGNTIYF

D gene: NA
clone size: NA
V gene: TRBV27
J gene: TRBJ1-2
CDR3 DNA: TGTGCCAGCAGTCGGGGGGGGGCCTATGGCTACACCTTC
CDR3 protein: CASSRGGAYGYTF

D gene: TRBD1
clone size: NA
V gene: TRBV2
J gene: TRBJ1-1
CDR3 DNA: TGTGCCAGCATTCGGACCCGGACAGGGCTGGACACTGAAGCTTTCTTT
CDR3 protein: CASIRTRTGLDTEAFF

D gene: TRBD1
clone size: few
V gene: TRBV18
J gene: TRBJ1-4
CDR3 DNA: TGTGCCAGCTCGTCGGGACAGGGGGCAACTAATGAAAAACTGTTTTTT
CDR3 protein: CASSSGQGATNEKLFF

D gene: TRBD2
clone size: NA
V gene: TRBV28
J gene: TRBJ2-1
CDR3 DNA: TGTGCCAGCAGTTCATCTAGCGGGAGAATTACCAATGAGCAGTTCTTC
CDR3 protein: CASSSSSGRITNEQFF

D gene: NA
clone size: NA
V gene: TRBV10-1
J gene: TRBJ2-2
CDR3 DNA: TGCGCCAGCAGGGGCCCAGGATCGAACACCGGGGAGCTGTTTTTT
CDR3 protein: CASRGPGSNTGELFF

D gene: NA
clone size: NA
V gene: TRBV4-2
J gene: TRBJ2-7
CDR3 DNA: TGTGCCAGCAGCCCGAACCGGGACTCTACCTACGAGCAGTACTTC
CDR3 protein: CASSPNRDSTYEQYF